The 32 T cell receptor beta chains listed next were all sequenced from one sample in a study of blood T cell repertoires in COVID-19. Sequenced by immunoSEQ multiplex PCR; TCRdb stores in-frame clones only, minus some. The sample has 110,000 or so clones; 81% are singletons. The sequencing sample was made of peripheral blood. Receptors originate from a man between 50 and 59 years old with acute or convalescent COVID-19.

The J gene is TRBJ2-5, the V gene TRBV24-1; 8 bases agree with TRBD2. Trimming cost V 4 bases and J 1 base; bases outside gene matches: 4. The CDR3 sequence is 15 residues long. From germline, CDR1 is KGHDR and CDR2 SFDVKD. The CDR3 nucleotides are TGTGCCACCAGTGACCCTGCGGGGGGCCAAGAGACCCAGTACTTC. Translated: CATSDPAGGQETQYF.

This rearrangement joins TRBV5-4 to TRBJ2-5; 7 positions match TRBD1. The CDR3 extends over 13 amino acids. Trimming cost V 5 bases and J 4 bases; bases outside gene matches: 5. The V gene's germline CDR1 is SGHNT and CDR2 YYREEE (reference sequence). The CDR3 nucleotides are TGTGCCAGCAGTCGAGACAGGGCAGAGACCCAGTACTTC. This encodes CASSRDRAETQYF.

The chain is built from TRBV2 and TRBJ1-3; D unresolved. Germline V gives CDR1 SNHLY, CDR2 FYNNEI. The CDR3 sequence is 13 residues long. Trimming shortened V by 2 bases and J by 6 bases, and 8 bases separated the two germline ends. DNA of the CDR3: TGTGCCAGCAGTGAAAGCGTCCTAAACACCATATATTTT. Translation gives CASSESVLNTIYF.

The chain links TRBV5-1 to TRBJ1-2, with a possible D match to TRBD1 (5 bases). Trimming shortened V by 2 bases and J by 8 bases, and 13 bases separated the two germline ends. The CDR3 loop spans 13 amino acids. CDR1 is SGHRS, CDR2 YFSETQ, per germline. The CDR3 DNA is TGCGCCAGCAGCTTCGACGGGGGTCAGGGCTACACCTTC. Encoded protein: CASSFDGGQGYTF.

This clone appeared a single time. CDR3 DNA: TGCGCCAGCAGCGTAACAGGGTCTAATGAAAAACTGTTTTTT. Translating gives CASSVTGSNEKLFF. This chain connects TRBV5-1 to TRBJ1-4; the D gene is possibly TRBD1 (6 bases). This CDR3 contains 14 residues. Germline assignment: CDR1 SGHRS and CDR2 YFSETQ. V was clipped by 4 bases and J by 3 bases, with 10 bases between them.

This clone appeared a single time. The V gene is TRBV28, the J gene TRBJ1-1; no definite D call. V was pared by 6 bases and J by 1 base, with 9 bases between. The CDR3 is made up of 13 amino acids. Germline CDR1 is MDHEN and CDR2 is SYDVKM. This CDR3 is CASSLRRNTEAFF. CDR3 sequence (DNA): TGTGCCAGCAGCTTACGGAGGAACACTGAAGCTTTCTTT.

The chain carries TRBV10-1 and TRBJ1-5, with 8 bases lining up with TRBD1. The V segment lost 6 bases and the J segment 2 bases; nucleotides outside the gene matches: 6. Germline values: CDR1 WNHNN, CDR2 SYGVQD (reference sequence). This CDR3 region has 15 residues. CDR3 in amino acids: CASRGQGQGNQPQHF. CDR3 nucleotide sequence: TGCGCCAGCAGAGGCCAGGGACAGGGCAATCAGCCCCAGCATTTT.

The chain employs TRBV7-8 and TRBJ2-7, with D perhaps matching TRBD1 (5 bases). The CDR3 runs to 14 residues. V lost 5 bases, J lost 2 bases, and 13 bases lay in between. Per germline, CDR1 SGHVS and CDR2 FQNEAQ. CDR3 bases: TGTGCCAGCAGCATAAGGGGTCATACCTACGAGCAGTACTTC. Protein sequence: CASSIRGHTYEQYF.

CDR3 region: CASSRLGVPYGYTF. CDR3 in DNA: TGTGCCAGCAGCCGACTAGGAGTACCCTATGGCTACACCTTC. The V and J genes are TRBV6-2 or TRBV6-3 and TRBJ1-2; D not certain. Trimming shortened V by 6 bases and J by 4 bases, and 15 bases separated the two germline ends. CDR1 is MNHEY and CDR2 is SVGEGT in the germline V gene. The CDR3 consists of 14 residues.

The chain employs TRBV7-9 and TRBJ2-1; 8 bases align to TRBD2. Germline CDR1 reads SEHNR; CDR2 reads FQNEAQ (reference sequence). The junction had 9 bases not matched to a gene; V was cut back by 1 base and J by 4 bases. There are 17 residues in the CDR3. CDR3 bases: TGTGCCAGCAGCTTAGATCCTGGTCGCGGGGGGTACAATGAGCAGTTCTTC. It translates to CASSLDPGRGGYNEQFF.

The chain joins TRBV9 to TRBJ2-3; 11 bases map to TRBD1. There are 16 residues in the CDR3. CDR1 and CDR2 (germline): SGDLS, YYNGEE. The junction had 8 bases not matched to a gene; V was cut back by 3 bases and J by 5 bases. The CDR3 region has the DNA TGTGCCAGCAGCGGGCCGGGACAGGGGGTCGGAGATACGCAGTATTTT. Protein product: CASSGPGQGVGDTQYF.

The chain uses TRBV28 and TRBJ2-7; D is possibly TRBD2 (5 bases). Trimming removed 2 bases from V and 3 bases from J, with 8 bases in between. The length of the CDR3 is 13 residues. Germline V gives CDR1 MDHEN, CDR2 SYDVKM. The CDR3 DNA follows: TGTGCCAGCAGTTTAGAGGGCAGCTACGAGCAGTACTTC. Translation gives CASSLEGSYEQYF.

A few counts support this clone. Additional DNA sequences in this sample encode the identical CDR3. The V gene is TRBV5-1, the J gene TRBJ1-4; 10 bases line up with TRBD1. Germline trimming cut 0 bases from V and 8 bases from J; bases unmatched to any gene: 7. The CDR3 spans 16 residues. Per germline, CDR1 SGHRS and CDR2 YFSETQ. This chain's CDR3 is CASSLAEGQGREKLFF. Here the CDR3 DNA reads TGCGCCAGCAGCTTGGCCGAGGGACAGGGGCGAGAAAAACTGTTTTTT.

This chain connects TRBV21-1 to TRBJ2-2; the table's D call TRBD1 went unverified against the DNA. TRBV21-1 is a pseudogene segment. The CDR3 length is 19 residues. CDR3 in amino acids: CASSKVASPGQGPTGELFF. For the CDR3, the DNA is TGTGCCAGCAGCAAAGTGGCTTCCCCCGGACAGGGTCCCACCGGGGAGCTGTTTTTT.

The chain recombines TRBV2 with TRBJ2-7, with D maybe TRBD1 (6 bases). Looked up from germline, CDR1 is SNHLY and CDR2 is FYNNEI. The ends were cut back, 11 bases at V and 2 bases at J, with 13 bases in the middle. CDR3 length: 12 residues. The DNA for the CDR3 is TGTGCCTCCCAAGAGGGGGCCTACGAGCAGTACTTC. Translated: CASQEGAYEQYF.

V usage is TRBV28 and J usage is TRBJ2-1, with 8 bases lining up with TRBD1. Germline V gene data show CDR1 as MDHEN and CDR2 as SYDVKM. CDR3 length equals 14 residues. V lost 5 bases to trimming and J lost 8 bases; unmatched junction nucleotides: 8. The CDR3 nucleotides are TGTGCCAGCAGTCCCTGGACAGGGACCGATGAGCAGTTCTTC. It encodes CASSPWTGTDEQFF.

The V call is TRBV5-1, the J call TRBJ2-3; no reliable D call. V lost 4 bases and J 1 base, leaving 13 bases between the germline ends. CDR1 and CDR2 (germline): SGHRS, YFSETQ. The CDR3 is 15 amino acids. Here the CDR3 reads CASSPDIPGTDTQYF. In nucleotides, the CDR3 is TGCGCCAGCAGCCCTGACATTCCAGGCACAGATACGCAGTATTTT.

The V call is TRBV7-2, the J call TRBJ1-1; 8 bases map to TRBD1. This CDR3 region has 13 residues. V shed 1 base, J shed 9 bases, and the junction held 4 bases outside the gene matches. Germline values: CDR1 SGHTA, CDR2 FQGNSA. The CDR3 DNA is TGTGCCAGCAGCTTAGTGACAGGGGAACAAGCTTTCTTT. Translating gives CASSLVTGEQAFF.

This sequence joins TRBV18 and TRBJ2-5, with a weak D call TRBD2 (6 bases). CDR3 length: 16 residues. Germline assignment: CDR1 KGHSH and CDR2 LQKENI. Trimming cost V 2 bases and J 3 bases, with 16 bases left between them. CDR3 nucleotide sequence: TGTGCCAGCTCACCAAGCCTGAACTGGAGGGAAGAGACCCAGTACTTC. It specifies CASSPSLNWREETQYF.

The rearrangement uses TRBV5-1 and TRBJ1-2; possibly TRBD1 for D (6 bases). The CDR3 spans 13 residues. V lost 0 bases, J lost 8 bases, and 11 bases lay in between. Germline V gene sequence: CDR1 SGHRS, CDR2 YFSETQ. The CDR3 sequence is CASSLEQGGGYTF. CDR3 nucleotides: TGCGCCAGCAGCTTGGAACAGGGTGGAGGCTACACCTTC.

The chain couples TRBV5-1 to TRBJ2-3; 9 positions agree with TRBD1. The trim removed 4 bases at V and 4 bases at J, leaving 7 bases unmatched. Germline CDR1 is SGHRS and CDR2 is YFSETQ. The CDR3 covers 15 residues. The CDR3 coding sequence is TGCGCCAGCAGCCGGACAGGGGATTATTCAGATACGCAGTATTTT. Translating gives CASSRTGDYSDTQYF. Full variable domain (rest looked up from reference TRBV5-1 and TRBJ2-3): KAGVTQTPRYLIKTRGQQVTLSCSPISGHRSVSWYQQTPGQGLQFLFEYFSETQRNKGNFPGRFSGRQFSNSRSEMNVSTLELGDSALYLCASSRTGDYSDTQYFGPGTRLTVL.

The chain has TRBV7-2 and TRBJ2-7, with 7 nucleotides matching TRBD1. J gave up 2 bases and V 6 bases, and 7 bases lay outside the gene matches. Germline V gene lookup returns CDR1 SGHTA and CDR2 FQGNSA. The CDR3 runs 14 residues. The CDR3 loop reads CASSLRGLTYEQYF. In DNA, the CDR3 is TGTGCCAGCAGTCTTAGGGGGCTCACCTACGAGCAGTACTTC. Combining the CDR3 with reference TRBV7-2 and TRBJ2-7 gives the whole variable domain GAGVSQSPSNKVTEKGKDVELRCDPISGHTALYWYRQSLGQGLEFLIYFQGNSAPDKSGLPSDRFSAERTGGSVSTLTIQRTQQEDSAVYLCASSLRGLTYEQYFGPGTRLTVT.

The chain links TRBV24-1 to TRBJ2-5, with D possibly TRBD1 on 6 matching bases. The CDR3 spans 14 residues. Trimming shortened V by 2 bases and J by 4 bases, and 10 bases separated the two germline ends. CDR1 and CDR2 (germline): KGHDR, SFDVKD. CDR3 protein: CATSDSTGSETQYF. The CDR3 DNA is TGTGCCACCAGTGATTCTACAGGGTCAGAGACCCAGTACTTC.

The chain combines TRBV5-5 with TRBJ1-2; D remains ambiguous. V shed 0 bases and J shed 8 bases, with 8 bases lying between them. CDR3 length: 12 residues. The germline V gene encodes CDR1 SGHKS and CDR2 YYEKEE (reference sequence). CDR3 DNA: TGTGCCAGCAGCTTGGAAGGGAGGGGCTACACCTTC. Protein product: CASSLEGRGYTF.

On this clone itself: Within the sample, other DNA sequences also encode this same CDR3. The chain is built from TRBV5-1 and TRBJ1-1; D not resolved. The V and J ends lost 2 bases and 5 bases respectively, with 10 bases between them. Per germline, CDR1 SGHRS and CDR2 YFSETQ. This CDR3 is built from 13 residues. This CDR3 reads CASSLRGGTEAFF. The CDR3 DNA is TGCGCCAGCAGCTTACGGGGAGGTACTGAAGCTTTCTTT.

V gene TRBV6-4 combines with J gene TRBJ1-5; tentatively, D is TRBD1 (6 bases). With 6 bases removed from V and 12 bases from J, the gap between germline ends came to 18 bases. CDR1 MRHNA and CDR2 SNTAGT come from the germline V gene. This CDR3 spans 13 amino acids. CDR3 sequence: CASSLYRDEVQHF. CDR3 sequence (DNA): TGTGCCAGCAGCCTGTACAGGGACGAGGTCCAGCATTTT.

The chain employs TRBV5-1 and TRBJ2-7; D might be TRBD1 (6 bases). Germline assignment: CDR1 SGHRS and CDR2 YFSETQ. V was shortened by 2 bases and J by 4 bases, with 25 bases between the two germline ends. CDR3 length: 18 residues. CDR3: CASSLRAWTERSTYEQYF. For the CDR3, the DNA is TGCGCCAGCAGCTTAAGAGCGTGGACAGAGCGTTCCACTTACGAGCAGTACTTC. Variable domain in full (rest from reference TRBV5-1 and TRBJ2-7): KAGVTQTPRYLIKTRGQQVTLSCSPISGHRSVSWYQQTPGQGLQFLFEYFSETQRNKGNFPGRFSGRQFSNSRSEMNVSTLELGDSALYLCASSLRAWTERSTYEQYFGPGTRLTVT.

The rearrangement joins TRBV28 to TRBJ1-2, with 8 bases identical to TRBD1. The V gene end was trimmed by 10 bases and the J gene end by 7 bases; junction bases not matched to a gene: 11. The CDR3 sequence is 13 residues long. Germline CDR1 and CDR2: MDHEN and SYDVKM. CDR3 region: CATWTGLGVGYTF. DNA for the CDR3: TGTGCCACCTGGACAGGGCTGGGGGTTGGCTACACCTTC.

The V and J genes are TRBV9 and TRBJ1-5; D gene ambiguous. Germline V gene sequence: CDR1 SGDLS, CDR2 YYNGEE. The CDR3 is 12 residues long. V gave up 5 bases and J gave up 0 bases, with 3 bases separating them. The CDR3, as DNA: TGTGCCAGCAGTCTTAGCAATCAGCCCCAGCATTTT. It is translated as CASSLSNQPQHF. Looking up the rest from reference TRBV9 and TRBJ1-5 gives the full variable domain: DSGVTQTPKHLITATGQRVTLRCSPRSGDLSVYWYQQSLDQGLQFLIQYYNGEERAKGNILERFSAQQFPDLHSELNLSSLELGDSALYFCASSLSNQPQHFGDGTRLSIL.

V usage is TRBV24-1 and J usage is TRBJ2-3; D might be TRBD1 (7 bases). Germline lookup yields CDR1 KGHDR and CDR2 SFDVKD. Trimming removed 3 bases at V and 4 bases at J, with 16 bases between. The CDR3 loop spans 16 amino acids. CDR3 DNA sequence: TGTGCCACCAGTGATCTGGCAGGGGGGAGCGCAGATACGCAGTATTTT. It translates to CATSDLAGGSADTQYF.

The chain employs TRBV24-1 and TRBJ1-2; 9 bases match TRBD1. The CDR3 covers 15 residues. V lost 4 bases and J lost 8; bases outside the gene matches: 10. Germline V gene sequence: CDR1 KGHDR, CDR2 SFDVKD. CDR3 DNA: TGTGCCACCAGTGACCGAGGGACAGGGTTGAGGGGCTACACCTTC. Amino acid sequence: CATSDRGTGLRGYTF.

This chain connects TRBV2 to TRBJ2-1, with 11 positions matching TRBD2. Unmatched junction bases numbered 8, after V lost 11 bases and J lost 5 bases. The CDR3 contains 14 residues. In germline, CDR1 is SNHLY, CDR2 FYNNEI. CDR3 in DNA: TGTGCCGGCTTGACTAGCGGGGCGAACAATGAGCAGTTCTTC. It codes for CAGLTSGANNEQFF.